The clone carrying this T cell receptor (beta chain) was observed a few times. These data are taken from a study of blood T cell repertoires in COVID-19. Study as a whole: Samples taken during acute and convalescent COVID-19 were collected in the United States, Italy and Spain. Sample material is recorded as cDNA or gDNA derived from T cells, B-cell-depleted T cells, or PBMCs.

This CDR3 comprises 12 residues. Germline V gene sequence: CDR1 MNHNY, CDR2 SVGAGI (reference sequence). Trimming pared 10 bases from V and 4 bases from J, leaving 13 bases between. Original methodology: Reference gene primers were amplified, and this amplification served to estimate nucleated cell counts. Clones were read by immunoSEQ multiplex PCR, and TCRdb kept only the in-frame ones, dropping some. That table furnishes V, J and clone size, whereas the DNA furnished D and trimming. The sample has 100,000 to 150,000 clones, around 81% seen once. The TCR originated in a woman between 50 and 59 years old with acute or convalescent COVID-19. The chain employs TRBV6-6 and TRBJ1-1; no definite D call. Material: peripheral blood. This CDR3 is CATNAAFTEAFF. CDR3 bases: TGTGCCACGAACGCTGCGTTCACTGAAGCTTTCTTT.